The 22 T cell receptor beta chains in this list originate from one sample, sequenced in a study of blood T cell repertoires in COVID-19. Generated by immunoSEQ multiplex PCR, the TCRdb table keeps only in-frame clones and is missing some. The table includes 250,000 to 400,000 clones, about nine tenths detected once. Material for sequencing was peripheral blood. The source of these receptors is a woman aged 25 to 39 with COVID-19, enrolled during active disease.

This sequence joins TRBV11-3 and TRBJ2-7; 11 bases match TRBD1. The CDR3 extends over 16 amino acids. With V trimmed by 5 bases and J by 3 bases, 9 bases remained unmatched. Looked up from germline, CDR1 is SGHNT and CDR2 is YENEEA. CDR3 loop: CASSPRTGGDSYEQYF. The DNA for the CDR3 is TGTGCCAGCAGCCCGCGGACAGGGGGCGATAGCTACGAGCAGTACTTC.

To note about this clone: The germline gene is not matched at one end of the junction; a read error may be the cause. This sequence joins TRBV2 and TRBJ1-2; maybe TRBD1 (6 bases). CDR3 length: 14 amino acids. Germline CDR1 SNHLY, CDR2 FYNNEI. The CDR3 spells CASSEAGDHYGYTF. DNA for the CDR3: TGTGCCAGCAGCGAAGCAGGGGATCACTATGGCTACACCTTC. Supplemented by reference TRBV2 and TRBJ1-2, the full variable domain reads EPEVTQTPSHQVTQMGQEVILRCVPISNHLYFYWYRQILGQKVEFLVSFYNNEISEKSEIFDDQFSVERPDGSNFTLKIRSTKLEDSAMYFCASSEAGDHYGYTFGSGTRLTVV.

The chain employs TRBV9 and TRBJ1-6; 7 bases line up with TRBD1. The CDR3 has 14 residues. The V gene's germline CDR1 is SGDLS and CDR2 YYNGEE. V lost 3 bases to trimming and J lost 9 bases; unmatched junction nucleotides: 6. CDR3 protein: CASSAGTVGSPLHF. The CDR3 region has the DNA TGTGCCAGCAGCGCCGGGACAGTCGGTTCACCCCTCCACTTT.

The chain employs TRBV10-2 and TRBJ1-1; TRBD1 might be the D (6 bases). The CDR3 extends over 13 amino acids. Looked up from germline, CDR1 is WSHSY and CDR2 is SAAADI. V lost 8 bases, J lost 2 bases, and 12 bases lay in between. CDR3 sequence reads: CASVRGLNTEAFF. The CDR3 region has the DNA TGCGCCAGCGTCAGGGGTCTAAACACTGAAGCTTTCTTT.

This chain links TRBV6-2 or TRBV6-3 with TRBJ2-7; D gene unclear. Trimming cost V 2 bases and J 0 bases, with 11 bases left between them. The V gene's germline CDR1 is MNHEY and CDR2 SVGEGT. CDR3 size: 15 residues. The CDR3 loop reads CASSYPRPFSYEQYF. The CDR3 coding sequence is TGTGCCAGCAGTTACCCTAGGCCCTTCTCCTACGAGCAGTACTTC.

This rearrangement joins TRBV4-2 to TRBJ1-1; possible D gene TRBD1, 5 bases. The V gene's germline CDR1 is LGHNA and CDR2 YNFKEQ. Trimming shortened V by 4 bases and J by 3 bases, and 12 bases separated the two germline ends. There are 14 residues in the CDR3. The CDR3 DNA reads as TGTGCCAGCAGCCGGCGGCAGGGTGACACTGAAGCTTTCTTT. It encodes CASSRRQGDTEAFF.

The chain employs TRBV5-4 and TRBJ2-4; tentatively, D is TRBD1 (5 bases). The germline CDR1 and CDR2 sequences are SGHNT and YYREEE (reference sequence). The CDR3 spans 15 residues. With 0 bases removed from V and 2 bases from J, the gap between germline ends came to 9 bases. This CDR3 is CASSLDGASKNIQYF. DNA for the CDR3: TGTGCCAGCAGCTTGGATGGGGCGTCCAAAAACATTCAGTACTTC.

J is TRBJ2-5 and V is TRBV11-3; D uncertain. This CDR3 is built from 16 residues. V was trimmed by 4 bases and J by 5 bases, leaving 20 bases between them. The germline CDR1 and CDR2 sequences are SGHNT and YENEEA. CDR3 nucleotides: TGTGCCAGCAGCTCCCCGTTCAGCCTAGGCGAGGAGACCCAGTACTTC. Translating gives CASSSPFSLGEETQYF.

The gene calls are TRBV2 and TRBJ1-5; TRBD1 matches 9 bases. V lost 7 bases and J lost 7; bases outside the gene matches: 8. Germline-derived CDR1 and CDR2 are SNHLY and FYNNEI. The CDR3 contains 14 residues. For the CDR3, the DNA is TGTGCCAGCACCCCGGACAGGGGTTACCAGCCCCAGCATTTT. It codes for CASTPDRGYQPQHF.

V gene TRBV2 combines with J gene TRBJ2-7; no reliable D call. The germline V and J ends were trimmed by 7 bases and 2 bases, with 15 bases remaining between them. The CDR3 runs to 14 residues. Per germline, CDR1 SNHLY and CDR2 FYNNEI. The CDR3 loop is CASKLANAAYEQYF. CDR3 DNA: TGTGCCAGCAAGTTGGCCAACGCCGCCTACGAGCAGTACTTC.

The V call is TRBV19, the J call TRBJ1-1; tentatively, D is TRBD1 (6 bases). Between the trimmed V and J ends, which lost 8 bases and 4 bases, there was a span of 20 bases. The CDR3 has 15 residues. CDR1 and CDR2 (germline): LNHDA, SQIVND (reference sequence). CDR3 DNA: TGTGCCAGTGCGGACAGACAGTCCTCGGGCACTGAAGCTTTCTTT. It specifies CASADRQSSGTEAFF.

The chain couples TRBV18 to TRBJ1-1; D not certain. The CDR3 totals 15 residues. V dropped 2 bases and J dropped 0 bases, with 10 bases sitting between them. Germline CDR1 KGHSH, CDR2 LQKENI. CDR3 protein: CASSPKTPLNTEAFF. CDR3 sequence (DNA): TGTGCCAGCTCACCAAAGACACCATTGAACACTGAAGCTTTCTTT.

Worth noting for this clone: Distinct nucleotide sequences in the sample also encode this CDR3. The rearrangement joins TRBV18 to TRBJ1-3, with 8 bases lining up with TRBD1. Germline values: CDR1 KGHSH, CDR2 LQKENI. V lost 0 bases to trimming and J lost 4 bases; unmatched junction nucleotides: 2. The CDR3 runs to 15 residues. The CDR3 coding sequence is TGTGCCAGCTCACCACCGACAGGGGCAGGAAACACCATATATTTT. Its translation is CASSPPTGAGNTIYF.

The J gene is TRBJ2-1, the V gene TRBV28, with 9 bases fitting TRBD2. The V gene's germline CDR1 is MDHEN and CDR2 SYDVKM. The length of the CDR3 is 14 residues. V lost 8 bases to trimming and J lost 7 bases; unmatched junction nucleotides: 9. The CDR3 loop is CASRKAGGRNEQFF. For the CDR3, the DNA is TGTGCCAGCCGAAAAGCGGGGGGCAGGAATGAGCAGTTCTTC.

A word on this clone: Other DNA sequences in this specimen translate into the identical CDR3. This sequence joins TRBV5-1 and TRBJ1-2; D unresolved. The CDR3 spans 14 residues. Germline values: CDR1 SGHRS, CDR2 YFSETQ. The V end lost 0 bases, the J end lost 3 bases, and 9 bases lay between the germline ends. CDR3 DNA: TGCGCCAGCAGCTTGGCCGGGTCTGACTATGGCTACACCTTC. It yields the protein CASSLAGSDYGYTF.

This sequence joins TRBV7-6 and TRBJ2-2; TRBD2 aligns across 13 bases. V was clipped by 5 bases and J by 9 bases; unmatched bases: 6. The V gene's germline CDR1 is SGHVS and CDR2 FNYEAQ. The length of the CDR3 is 15 residues. As DNA, the CDR3 is TGTGCCAGCAGCCCAACTAGCGGGGGGGCGCGGGAGCTGTTTTTT. Protein: CASSPTSGGARELFF. The full variable domain, with the rest looked up from reference TRBV7-6 and TRBJ2-2, is GAGVSQSPRYKVTKRGQDVALRCDPISGHVSLYWYRQALGQGPEFLTYFNYEAQQDKSGLPNDRFSAERPEGSISTLTIQRTEQRDSAMYRCASSPTSGGARELFFGEGSRLTVL.

This chain uses TRBV4-2 with TRBJ2-3, with 12 positions matching TRBD2. The CDR3 totals 20 residues. The J segment lost 4 bases and the V segment lost 3 bases, leaving 17 bases of the junction unmatched. CDR1 and CDR2 (germline): LGHNA, YNFKEQ. CDR3 in DNA: TGTGCCAGCAGCCACCTCCGGGGCGGTACTAGCGGGGGGTTCCCAGATACGCAGTATTTT. It is translated as CASSHLRGGTSGGFPDTQYF.

This chain links TRBV7-7 with TRBJ2-7; D possibly corresponds to TRBD2 (6 bases). Trimming left V 5 bases short and J 0 bases short, with 8 bases between. The germline V gene has CDR1 SSHAT and CDR2 FNYEAQ (reference sequence). This CDR3 spans 13 amino acids. In DNA, the CDR3 is TGTGCCAGCAGCCCGGGGGTCTCCTACGAGCAGTACTTC. This codes for CASSPGVSYEQYF.

V is TRBV2 and J is TRBJ2-5, with TRBD1 matching 7 bases. This CDR3 has 12 amino acids. Trimming at V came to 7 bases and at J to 7 bases, leaving 6 bases not matched to a gene. Per germline, CDR1 SNHLY and CDR2 FYNNEI. The CDR3 sequence: CASIGTAGTQYF. The CDR3, as DNA: TGTGCCAGCATCGGGACAGCTGGGACCCAGTACTTC.

The genes are TRBV28 and TRBJ1-2, with a possible D match to TRBD1 (6 bases). The germline V and J ends were trimmed by 5 bases and 5 bases, with 12 bases remaining between them. Germline CDR1 is MDHEN and CDR2 is SYDVKM. This CDR3 comprises 13 residues. CDR3 region: CASSPPDRYGYTF. The DNA for the CDR3 is TGTGCCAGCAGTCCGCCGGACAGATATGGCTACACCTTC.

This sequence joins TRBV3-1 (or the pseudogene TRBV3-2) and TRBJ1-2; D gene unclear. The CDR3 consists of 14 residues. Trimming removed 0 bases from V and 4 bases from J, with 9 bases in between. Germline loops: CDR1 LGHDT, CDR2 YNNKEL (reference sequence). The CDR3 region has the DNA TGTGCCAGCAGCCAAGATACAGCAACCTATGGCTACACCTTC. This gives the protein CASSQDTATYGYTF.

This clone came up a few times. The chain combines TRBV29-1 with TRBJ1-2; D not resolved. Germline loops: CDR1 SQVTM, CDR2 ANQGSEA. V was cut by 3 bases and J by 1 base, with 15 bases left in between. The CDR3 contains 15 residues. The CDR3 DNA sequence: TGCAGCGTTGATGGAGTCTTATCCGATAACTATGGCTACACCTTC. The encoded protein is CSVDGVLSDNYGYTF.